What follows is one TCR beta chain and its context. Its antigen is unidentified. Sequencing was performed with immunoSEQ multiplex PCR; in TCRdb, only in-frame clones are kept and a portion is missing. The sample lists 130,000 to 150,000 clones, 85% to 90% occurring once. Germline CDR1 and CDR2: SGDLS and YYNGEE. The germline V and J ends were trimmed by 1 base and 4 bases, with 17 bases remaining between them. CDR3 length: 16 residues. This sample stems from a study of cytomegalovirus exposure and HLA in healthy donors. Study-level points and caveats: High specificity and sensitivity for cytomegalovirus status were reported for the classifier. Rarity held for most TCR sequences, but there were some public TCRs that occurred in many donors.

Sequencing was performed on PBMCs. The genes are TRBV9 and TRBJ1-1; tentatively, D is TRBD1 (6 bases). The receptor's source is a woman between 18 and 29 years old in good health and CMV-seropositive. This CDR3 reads CASSVKPLRGGTEAFF. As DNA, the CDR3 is TGTGCCAGCAGCGTAAAGCCCCTGAGGGGGGGCACTGAAGCTTTCTTT.